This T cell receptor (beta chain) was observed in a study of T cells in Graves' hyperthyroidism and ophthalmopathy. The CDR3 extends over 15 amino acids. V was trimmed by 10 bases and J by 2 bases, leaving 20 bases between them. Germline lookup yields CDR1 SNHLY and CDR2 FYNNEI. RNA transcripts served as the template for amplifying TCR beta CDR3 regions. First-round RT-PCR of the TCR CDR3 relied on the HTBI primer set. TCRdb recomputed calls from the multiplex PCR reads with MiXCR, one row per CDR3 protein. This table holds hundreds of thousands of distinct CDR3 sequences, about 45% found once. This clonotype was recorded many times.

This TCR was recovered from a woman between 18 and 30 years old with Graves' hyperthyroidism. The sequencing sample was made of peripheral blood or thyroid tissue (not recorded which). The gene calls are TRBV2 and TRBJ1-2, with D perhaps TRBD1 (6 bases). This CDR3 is CATLAMGALNYGYTF. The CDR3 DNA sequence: TGTGCCACCCTGGCCATGGGGGCCTTAAACTATGGCTACACCTTC. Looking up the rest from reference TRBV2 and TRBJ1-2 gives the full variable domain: EPEVTQTPSHQVTQMGQEVILRCVPISNHLYFYWYRQILGQKVEFLVSFYNNEISEKSEIFDDQFSVERPDGSNFTLKIRSTKLEDSAMYFCATLAMGALNYGYTFGSGTRLTVV.